This TCR beta chain stems from a study of radiation and T cells in renal cell carcinoma (dated by TCRdb to between 2020 and 2021). As for the study more broadly: The samples were obtained from a clinical trial, where primary renal cell carcinomas were treated with 15 Gy stereotactic body radiation therapy and then removed by nephrectomy 4 weeks afterward. In total, almost 55 samples, comprising 25 or so tumors and some 27 peripheral blood samples, were subjected to TCR beta sequencing. A total of approximately 3,800,000 unique CDR3 nucleotide sequences, encoding around 2.7 million unique CDR3 amino acid sequences, were found across all 50 or so samples. The research as a whole found: Effects of radiation dose or scheduling on the TCR repertoire could not be addressed with the single-armed trial design. Blood repertoire dynamics were not followed beyond 4 weeks after treatment. Because pretreatment tumor biopsies were not available, the study could not determine whether clonotypes were already present within the tumor at baseline. In blood, the top tumor clonotypes increased between baseline and 2 weeks post-radiation and then shrank by 4 weeks, which suggests that tumor-resident clones expanded only transiently.

Note on this clone: Its antigen remains unidentified. Per-nucleotide qualities are absent, and no much larger clonotype sits a single base away.

The cysteine opens and the phenylalanine closes a CDR3 of 13 amino acids. Only the CDR3 part of the read is kept: 39 bases, read in frame from the first base. Relative to germline, V is 6 bases shorter and J is 0 bases shorter, with 8 bases between their ends. CDR1 and CDR2 are drawn from the germline V gene: WSHSY, SAAADI. What this sample's time point label stands for: baseline pretreatment blood. This specimen's treatment or condition label, interpreted: 15 Gy SBRT to primary tumor, nephrectomy 4 weeks later. Serial peripheral blood from radiation-treated patients was sampled at baseline, 2 weeks and 4 weeks after SBRT to track tumor-enriched clonotypes. Renal cell carcinoma with clear cell pathology was present in all patients. Genomic DNA for TCR sequencing was prepared using the QIAamp DNA Blood Mini Kit (Qiagen). The analyses included just those samples that passed every quality control check.

TCR beta libraries were generated from genomic DNA with the immunoSEQ kit, following the manufacturer's recommendations. For library preparation, a first multiplex PCR was performed with proprietary primers, followed by a second PCR in which unique barcodes were added, and bead cleanups were performed after each round. A kit-provided positive control reaction and a negative control reaction were included in every sample batch. The final libraries were assessed on an Agilent 4200 TapeStation D1000 ScreenTape, pooled by volume, and quantified by qPCR. Sequencing was performed on an Illumina NextSeq500 using a MidOutput 150-cycle cartridge, with 156 Read1 cycles, 15 Index1 cycles, and the kit custom primers. The pooled library was loaded at about 1 pM, and roughly 20% PhiX control was spiked in. Per the source publication's procedure: Vendor-processed data were analyzed in R, with a clonotype defined as all T cells sharing the same CDR3 nucleotide sequence. In the clone abundance analyses, frequencies were normalized to the 10,000 most abundant clones in each sample. Before analysis, public T cell clones were removed, and these numbered fewer than six per sample on average. A difference in abundance of at least 32-fold between compartments was used to define tumor-enriched and baseline blood-enriched clonotypes. A beta-binomial differential abundance model was used to identify clonotypes that were expanded or contracted between blood time points. The Baroni-Urbani and Buser coefficient was used to measure tumor-blood repertoire similarity, and groups were compared with two-tailed Wilcoxon tests in R. Drawn from immuneACCESS, this table holds only the in-frame rearrangements with V and J called that TCRdb kept. Clones are partly lost; checked studies trace under half to an unresolved V gene and leave the rest unexplained. The V and J calls and the clone size are those of that table, but D and trimming were determined from the DNA. The sample contains tens of thousands of clones, 70% to 85% of them found a single time. Clones ranked in the top ten supply 6% to 7% of the sample.

The input for sequencing was blood, taken from a patient whose treatment included radiotherapy and nephrectomy. The source is a man aged 55-75 years with renal cell carcinoma. The chain was built from TRBV10-2 and TRBJ1-1; the D gene identity is not certain. CDR3 loop: CASSQTVNTEAFF. The DNA reads TGCGCCAGCAGCCAAACAGTGAACACTGAAGCTTTCTTT.